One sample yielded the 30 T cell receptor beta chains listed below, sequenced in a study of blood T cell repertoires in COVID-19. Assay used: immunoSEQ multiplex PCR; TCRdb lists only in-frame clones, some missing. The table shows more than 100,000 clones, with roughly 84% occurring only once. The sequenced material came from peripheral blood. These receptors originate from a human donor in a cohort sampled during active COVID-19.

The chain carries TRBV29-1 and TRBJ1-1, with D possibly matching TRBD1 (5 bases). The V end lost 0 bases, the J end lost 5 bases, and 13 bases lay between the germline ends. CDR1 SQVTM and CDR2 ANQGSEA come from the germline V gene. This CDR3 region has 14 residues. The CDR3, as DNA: TGCAGCGTTGAAGATGGGAAAAAGGGGACTGAAGCTTTCTTT. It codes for CSVEDGKKGTEAFF.

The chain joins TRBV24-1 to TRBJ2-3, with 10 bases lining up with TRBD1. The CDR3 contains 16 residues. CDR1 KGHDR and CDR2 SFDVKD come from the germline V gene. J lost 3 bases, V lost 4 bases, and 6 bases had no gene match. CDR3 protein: CATSDARDRGTDTQYF. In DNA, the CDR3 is TGTGCCACCAGTGACGCCCGGGACAGGGGAACAGATACGCAGTATTTT.

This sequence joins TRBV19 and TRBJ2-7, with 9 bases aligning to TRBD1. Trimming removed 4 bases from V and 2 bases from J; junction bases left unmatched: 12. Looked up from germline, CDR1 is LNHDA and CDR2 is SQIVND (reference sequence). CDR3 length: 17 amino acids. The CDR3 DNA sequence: TGTGCCAGTAGTACTCCCCGCGGACAGGGGATAACCTACGAGCAGTACTTC. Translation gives CASSTPRGQGITYEQYF.

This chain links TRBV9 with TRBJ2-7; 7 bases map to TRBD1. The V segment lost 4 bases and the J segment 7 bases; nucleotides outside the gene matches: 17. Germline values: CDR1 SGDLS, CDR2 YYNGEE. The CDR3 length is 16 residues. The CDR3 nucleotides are TGTGCCAGCAGCACAAAAGGCGTGACAGGGATGAGTGAGCAGTACTTC. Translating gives CASSTKGVTGMSEQYF.

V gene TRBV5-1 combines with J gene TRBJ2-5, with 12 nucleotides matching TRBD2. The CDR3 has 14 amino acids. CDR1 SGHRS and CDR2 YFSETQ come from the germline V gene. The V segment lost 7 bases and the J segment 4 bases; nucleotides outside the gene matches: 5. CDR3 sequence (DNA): TGCGCCAGCCGTCCTAGCGGGGGGGGAGAGACCCAGTACTTC. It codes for CASRPSGGGETQYF.

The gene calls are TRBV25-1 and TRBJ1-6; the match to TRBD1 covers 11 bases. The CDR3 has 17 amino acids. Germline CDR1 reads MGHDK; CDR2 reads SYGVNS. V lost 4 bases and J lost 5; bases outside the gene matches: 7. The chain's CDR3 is CASSALGQGAHNSPLHF. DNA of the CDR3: TGTGCCAGCAGTGCGCTCGGACAGGGGGCCCATAATTCACCCCTCCACTTT.

In DNA form, the CDR3 reads TGTGCCAGCACTCCGGTAACGGTTTACACCGGGGAGCTGTTTTTT. Protein: CASTPVTVYTGELFF. The V and J genes are TRBV27 and TRBJ2-2; D unresolved. Germline-derived CDR1 and CDR2 are MNHEY and SMNVEV (reference sequence). The CDR3 has 15 residues. V lost 7 bases to trimming and J lost 3 bases, with 15 bases between them.

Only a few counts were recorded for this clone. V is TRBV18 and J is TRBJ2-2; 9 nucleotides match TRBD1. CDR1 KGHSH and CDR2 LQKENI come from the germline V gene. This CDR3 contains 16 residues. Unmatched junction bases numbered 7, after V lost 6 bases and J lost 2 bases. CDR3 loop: CASSAGTGINTGELFF. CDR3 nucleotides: TGTGCCAGCTCGGCGGGGACAGGGATTAACACCGGGGAGCTGTTTTTT. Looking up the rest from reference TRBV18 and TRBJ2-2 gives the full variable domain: NAGVMQNPRHLVRRRGQEARLRCSPMKGHSHVYWYRQLPEEGLKFMVYLQKENIIDESGMPKERFSAEFPKEGPSILRIQQVVRGDSAAYFCASSAGTGINTGELFFGEGSRLTVL.

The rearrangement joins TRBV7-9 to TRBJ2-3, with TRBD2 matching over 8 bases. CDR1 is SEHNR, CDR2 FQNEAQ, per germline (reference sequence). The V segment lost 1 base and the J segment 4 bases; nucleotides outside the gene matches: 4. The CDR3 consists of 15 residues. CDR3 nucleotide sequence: TGTGCCAGCAGCTTAGAGGGAGCGGGGGCAGATACGCAGTATTTT. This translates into CASSLEGAGADTQYF.

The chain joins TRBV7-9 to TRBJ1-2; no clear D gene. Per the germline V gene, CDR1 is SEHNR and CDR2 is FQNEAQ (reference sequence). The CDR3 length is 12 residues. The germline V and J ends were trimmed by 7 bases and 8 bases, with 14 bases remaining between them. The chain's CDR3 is CASNEFKPGYTF. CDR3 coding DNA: TGTGCCAGCAACGAGTTTAAACCCGGCTACACCTTC.

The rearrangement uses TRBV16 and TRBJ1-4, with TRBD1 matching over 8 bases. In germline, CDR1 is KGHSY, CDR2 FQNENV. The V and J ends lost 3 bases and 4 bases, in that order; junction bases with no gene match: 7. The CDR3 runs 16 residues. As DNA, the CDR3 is TGTGCCAGCAGCCAGCAGACAGGGGCTCTTAATGAAAAACTGTTTTTT. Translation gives CASSQQTGALNEKLFF. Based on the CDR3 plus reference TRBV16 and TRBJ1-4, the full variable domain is GEEVAQTPKHLVRGEGQKAKLYCAPIKGHSYVFWYQQVLKNEFKFLISFQNENVFDETGMPKERFSAKCLPNSPCSLEIQATKLEDSAVYFCASSQQTGALNEKLFFGSGTQLSVL.

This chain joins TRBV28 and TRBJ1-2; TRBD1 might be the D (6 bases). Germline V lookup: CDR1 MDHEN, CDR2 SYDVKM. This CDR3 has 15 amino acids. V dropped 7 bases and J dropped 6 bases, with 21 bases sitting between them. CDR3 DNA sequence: TGTGCCAGCACCTTCGTTCCCGGGACATATCATGGCTACACCTTC. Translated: CASTFVPGTYHGYTF.

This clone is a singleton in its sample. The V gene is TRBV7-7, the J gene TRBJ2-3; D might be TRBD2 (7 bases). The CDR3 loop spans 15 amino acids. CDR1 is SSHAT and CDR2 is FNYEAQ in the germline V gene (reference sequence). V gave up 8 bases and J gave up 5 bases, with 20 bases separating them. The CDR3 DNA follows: TGTGCCAGCTGCCCTCCGGGGGGCAGGGGAGATACGCAGTATTTT. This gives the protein CASCPPGGRGDTQYF.

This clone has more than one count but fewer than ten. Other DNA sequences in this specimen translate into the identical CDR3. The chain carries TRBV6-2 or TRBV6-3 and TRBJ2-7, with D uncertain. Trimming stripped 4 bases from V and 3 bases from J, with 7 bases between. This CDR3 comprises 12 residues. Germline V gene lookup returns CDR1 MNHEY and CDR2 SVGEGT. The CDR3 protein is CASSSHSYEQYF. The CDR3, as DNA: TGTGCCAGCAGTTCCCATAGCTACGAGCAGTACTTC.

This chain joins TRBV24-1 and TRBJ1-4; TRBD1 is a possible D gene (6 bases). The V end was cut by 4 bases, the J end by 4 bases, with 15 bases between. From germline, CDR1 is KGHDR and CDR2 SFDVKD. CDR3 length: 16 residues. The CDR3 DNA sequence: TGTGCCACCAGTGACACAGATGGACAGAATAATGAAAAACTGTTTTTT. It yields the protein CATSDTDGQNNEKLFF.

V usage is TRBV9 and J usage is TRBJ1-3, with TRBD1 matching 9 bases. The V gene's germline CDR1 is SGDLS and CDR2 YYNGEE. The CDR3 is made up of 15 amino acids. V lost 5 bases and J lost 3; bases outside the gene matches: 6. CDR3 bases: TGTGCCAGCAGTGGACAGGGGATCGGTGGAAACACCATATATTTT. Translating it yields CASSGQGIGGNTIYF. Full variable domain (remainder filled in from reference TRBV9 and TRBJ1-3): DSGVTQTPKHLITATGQRVTLRCSPRSGDLSVYWYQQSLDQGLQFLIQYYNGEERAKGNILERFSAQQFPDLHSELNLSSLELGDSALYFCASSGQGIGGNTIYFGEGSWLTVV.

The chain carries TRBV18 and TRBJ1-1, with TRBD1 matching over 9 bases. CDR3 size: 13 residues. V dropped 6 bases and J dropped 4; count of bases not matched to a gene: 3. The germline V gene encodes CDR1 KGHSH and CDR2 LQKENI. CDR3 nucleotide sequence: TGTGCCAGCTCGTCGGACAGGGGCACTGAAGCTTTCTTT. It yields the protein CASSSDRGTEAFF.

CDR3 in amino acids: CASSVGSGGHLGETQYF. Written as DNA, the CDR3 is TGTGCCAGCAGCGTAGGTAGCGGGGGGCACCTGGGGGAGACCCAGTACTTC. V is TRBV9 and J is TRBJ2-5; 10 nucleotides match TRBD2. The CDR3 sequence is 17 residues long. Germline V gene lookup returns CDR1 SGDLS and CDR2 YYNGEE. V lost 0 bases to trimming and J lost 5 bases; unmatched junction nucleotides: 10.

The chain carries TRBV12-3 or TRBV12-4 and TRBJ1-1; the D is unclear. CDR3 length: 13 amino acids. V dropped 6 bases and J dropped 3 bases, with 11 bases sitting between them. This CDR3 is CASRLRGYTEAFF. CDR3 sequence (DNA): TGTGCCAGCAGACTTAGAGGGTACACTGAAGCTTTCTTT.

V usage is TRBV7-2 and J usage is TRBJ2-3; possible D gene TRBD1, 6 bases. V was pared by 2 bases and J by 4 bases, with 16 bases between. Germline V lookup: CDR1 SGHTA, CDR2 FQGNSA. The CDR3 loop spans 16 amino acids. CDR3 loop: CASSLFGAGASDTQYF. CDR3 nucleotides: TGTGCCAGCAGCTTATTTGGGGCAGGGGCATCAGATACGCAGTATTTT.

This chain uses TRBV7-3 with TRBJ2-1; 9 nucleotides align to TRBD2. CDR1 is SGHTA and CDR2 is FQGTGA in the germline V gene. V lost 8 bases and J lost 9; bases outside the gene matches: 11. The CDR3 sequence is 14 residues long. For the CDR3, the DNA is TGTGCCAGCGGGAGGGCTAGCGGGGAGGTTGAGCAGTTCTTC. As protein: CASGRASGEVEQFF.

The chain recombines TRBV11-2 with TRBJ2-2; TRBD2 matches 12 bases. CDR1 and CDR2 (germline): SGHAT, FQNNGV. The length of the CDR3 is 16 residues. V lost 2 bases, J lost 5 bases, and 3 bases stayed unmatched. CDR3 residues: CASSLRTSGNTGELFF. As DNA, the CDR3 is TGTGCCAGCAGCTTAAGGACTAGCGGGAATACCGGGGAGCTGTTTTTT.

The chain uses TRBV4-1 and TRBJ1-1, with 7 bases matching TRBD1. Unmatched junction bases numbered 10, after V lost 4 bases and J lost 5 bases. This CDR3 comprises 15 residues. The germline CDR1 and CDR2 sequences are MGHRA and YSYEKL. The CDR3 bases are TGCGCCAGCAGCCCTTTTAAGACAGGGCGTACTGAAGCTTTCTTT. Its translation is CASSPFKTGRTEAFF.

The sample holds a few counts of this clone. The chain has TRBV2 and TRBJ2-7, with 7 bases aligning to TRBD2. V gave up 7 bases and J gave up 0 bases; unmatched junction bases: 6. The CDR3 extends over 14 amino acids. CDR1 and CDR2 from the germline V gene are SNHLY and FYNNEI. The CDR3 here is CASTLGGSSYEQYF. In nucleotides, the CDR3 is TGTGCCAGCACCTTGGGGGGGTCCTCCTACGAGCAGTACTTC. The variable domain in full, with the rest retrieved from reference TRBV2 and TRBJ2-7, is EPEVTQTPSHQVTQMGQEVILRCVPISNHLYFYWYRQILGQKVEFLVSFYNNEISEKSEIFDDQFSVERPDGSNFTLKIRSTKLEDSAMYFCASTLGGSSYEQYFGPGTRLTVT.

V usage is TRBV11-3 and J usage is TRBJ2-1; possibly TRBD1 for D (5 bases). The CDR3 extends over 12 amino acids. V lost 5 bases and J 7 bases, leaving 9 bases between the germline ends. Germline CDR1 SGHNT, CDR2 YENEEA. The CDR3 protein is CASSPDSNEQFF. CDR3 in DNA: TGTGCCAGCAGCCCTGACAGTAATGAGCAGTTCTTC.

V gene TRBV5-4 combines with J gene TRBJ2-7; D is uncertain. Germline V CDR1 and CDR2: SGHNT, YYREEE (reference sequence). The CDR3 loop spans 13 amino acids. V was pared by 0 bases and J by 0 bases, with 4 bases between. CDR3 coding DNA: TGTGCCAGCAGCTTGGCAGTCTCCTACGAGCAGTACTTC. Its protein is CASSLAVSYEQYF.

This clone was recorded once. CDR3 DNA sequence: TGTGCCAGCAGCGCACAGGGCTACAATTCACCCCTCCACTTT. It encodes CASSAQGYNSPLHF. V and J are TRBV9 and TRBJ1-6; weak D call: TRBD1 (6 bases). Germline loops: CDR1 SGDLS, CDR2 YYNGEE. Trimming took 3 bases from V and 7 from J, leaving 11 bases between them. The CDR3 is made up of 14 amino acids.

CDR3 sequence reads: CASSFFQGSSYNEQFF. The CDR3 DNA is TGTGCCAGCAGTTTTTTCCAGGGGTCCTCCTACAATGAGCAGTTCTTC. The chain couples TRBV7-2 to TRBJ2-1, with D tentatively TRBD1 (6 bases). CDR1 is SGHTA and CDR2 is FQGNSA in the germline V gene. The CDR3 is made up of 16 amino acids. The V end was cut by 6 bases, the J end by 0 bases, with 15 bases between.

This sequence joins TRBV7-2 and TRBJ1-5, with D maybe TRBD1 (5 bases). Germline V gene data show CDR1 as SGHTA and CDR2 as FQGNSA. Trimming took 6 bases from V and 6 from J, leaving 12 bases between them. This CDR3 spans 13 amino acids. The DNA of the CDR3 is TGTGCCAGCAGGGGGGAGGGTGGTCAGCCCCAGCATTTT. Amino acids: CASRGEGGQPQHF.

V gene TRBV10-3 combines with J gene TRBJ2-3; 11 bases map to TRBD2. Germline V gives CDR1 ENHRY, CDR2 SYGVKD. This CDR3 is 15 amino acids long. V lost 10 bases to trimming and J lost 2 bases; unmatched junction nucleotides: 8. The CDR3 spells CATGTSGANTDTQYF. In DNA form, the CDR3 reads TGTGCCACCGGGACTAGCGGAGCGAACACAGATACGCAGTATTTT.